The TCR beta chain described here comes from a study of cytomegalovirus exposure and HLA in healthy donors. The germline gives CDR1 SGHDT, CDR2 YYEEEE. The CDR3 has 18 residues. Losses at the gene ends were 0 bases for V and 4 bases for J; bases not matched to a gene: 11. Produced via immunoSEQ multiplex PCR; TCRdb's table is partial and in-frame only. The sample yields some 170,000 clones, just under 90% seen once. From the roughly 110-subject validation cohort, which was separate from the roughly 670-subject first cohort, the donors were drawn. Sequencing was done on a sample of PBMCs. The chain has TRBV5-6 and TRBJ2-3; 10 bases fit TRBD1. This TCR derives from a woman aged 30 to 39 in good health and CMV-seronegative. CDR3 loop: CASSLGRDRGALADTQYF. The DNA for the CDR3 is TGTGCCAGCAGCTTGGGTCGGGACAGGGGTGCTCTTGCAGATACGCAGTATTTT.